This T cell receptor beta chain emerged from a study of blood T cell repertoires in COVID-19. On the study more broadly: The study drew acute and convalescent COVID-19 samples from the United States, Italy and Spain. PBMCs, B-cell-depleted T cells, or T cells were the source of the cDNA or gDNA that made up the material.

Using immunoSEQ multiplex PCR, the repertoire was profiled, and TCRdb retains in-frame clones only, with some absent. In the table there are 100,000 to 150,000 clones, around four fifths of which are singletons. The CDR3 has 16 amino acids. Per the germline V gene, CDR1 is ENHRY and CDR2 is SYGVKD. The V and J ends lost 0 bases and 0 bases respectively, with 8 bases between them. This clone was seen a few times. The same CDR3 can be traced to other DNA sequences in this sample. The chain joins TRBV10-3 to TRBJ1-4; the D is unclear. This TCR was sampled from a man between 60 and 75 years old with acute or convalescent COVID-19. Sequenced sample: peripheral blood. The CDR3 reads CAISESSGATNEKLFF. CDR3 nucleotide sequence: TGTGCCATCAGTGAGTCGTCAGGTGCAACTAATGAAAAACTGTTTTTT.